A selection of T cell receptor beta chains follows, all from one sample in a study of cytomegalovirus exposure and HLA in healthy donors. Assay used: immunoSEQ multiplex PCR; TCRdb lists only in-frame clones, some missing. The sample holds approximately 180,000 clones, around 82% seen once. Material: PBMCs. These receptor sequences come from a man aged 18 to 30 in good health and CMV-seronegative. Both conserved end residues are part of each CDR3. A D gene is named only where the DNA matches it firmly. Clone size appears in some rows only: once, few, many, or a class for an expanded clone.

>TRBJ2-1|-|TRBV5-4|once
TGTGCCAGCAGCCTCCCCGGGTTGGTGAATGAGCAGTTCTTC
CASSLPGLVNEQFF
>TRBJ2-1|TRBD1|TRBV7-2|-
TGTGCCAGCAGCTTTCACCTCAGGGGGCGCCTATACAATGAGCAGTTCTTC
CASSFHLRGRLYNEQFF
>TRBJ2-2|TRBD2|TRBV27|-
TGTGCCAGCAGGCCTAGCGGTTCCACCGGGGAGCTGTTTTTT
CASRPSGSTGELFF
>TRBJ2-1|TRBD1|TRBV6-4|many
TGTGCCAGCAGTGACTCGACAGGGGGCTACAATGAGCAGTTCTTC
CASSDSTGGYNEQFF
>TRBJ2-5|TRBD2|TRBV7-2|once
TGTGCCAGCAGCTTACCGGCCGGGACTAGCTTAGAGACCCAGTACTTC
CASSLPAGTSLETQYF
>TRBJ2-1|TRBD2|TRBV7-8|-
TGTGCCAGCAGCGGATCCGGGACTAGCGAGACCCATGAGCAGTTCTTC
CASSGSGTSETHEQFF
>TRBJ2-7|-|TRBV9|-
TGTGCCAGCAGCGCCGACAGGTCCTCCTACGAGCAGTACTTC
CASSADRSSYEQYF
>TRBJ1-2|-|TRBV4-1|-
TGCGCCAGCAGCCAAGTTTACAATCCTAACTATGGCTACACCTTC
CASSQVYNPNYGYTF
>TRBJ2-7|-|TRBV25-1|once
TGTGCCAGCAGTGAAGAGTCCCACCACCCCTACGAGCAGTACTTC
CASSEESHHPYEQYF
>TRBJ1-6|-|TRBV5-6|few
TGTGCCAGCAGCCCCCTAGGGGAAGATTCACCCCTCCACTTT
CASSPLGEDSPLHF
>TRBJ2-2|TRBD2|TRBV4-3|-
TGCGCCAGCAGCCAAGAGGGGCCAGCGGGGGCGGGCACCGGGGAGCTGTTTTTT
CASSQEGPAGAGTGELFF
>TRBJ2-7|-|TRBV11-2|-
TGTGCCAGCAGCTTATTGTTAAACTACGAGCAGTACTTC
CASSLLLNYEQYF
>TRBJ2-7|-|TRBV11-2|-
TGTGCCAGCAGCTTAGGGACTTTCTACGAGCAGTACTTC
CASSLGTFYEQYF
>TRBJ1-3|TRBD1|TRBV10-3|-
TGTGCCATCAGTGAGGACAGGGGGGTTGGAAACACCATATATTTT
CAISEDRGVGNTIYF
>TRBJ2-3|-|TRBV7-2|-
TGTGCCAGCAGCTTGTTGCGGGGTTCTTCAGATACGCAGTATTTT
CASSLLRGSSDTQYF
>TRBJ2-1|-|TRBV19|-
TGTGCCAGTAGTATCATCAACAATGAGCAGTTCTTC
CASSIINNEQFF
>TRBJ2-5|TRBD1|TRBV4-3|-
TGCGCCAGCAGCCAAGCACAGGGGAGAAGAGAGACCCAGTACTTC
CASSQAQGRRETQYF
>TRBJ2-3|TRBD2|TRBV7-2|few
TGTGCCAGCAGCCAGTTAGAGCGGGGGCCATACATCTTT
CASSQLERGPYIF
>TRBJ2-3|TRBD1|TRBV28|once
TGTGCCAGTTTCCCTCAACCGGGACAGAACACAGATACGCAGTATTTT
CASFPQPGQNTDTQYF